The 27 T cell receptor beta chains given below trace back to one sample, sequenced in a study of PD-1 blockade in classical Hodgkin lymphoma. Time point noted: newly diagnosed, previously untreated cHL patient sample. Researchers report purifying CD4+ T cells from thawed PBMCs by magnetic negative selection. TCRdb's copy holds only in-frame clones and misses some; the assay was immunoSEQ multiplex PCR. Among about 16,000 clones listed, about 90% were seen once. Sequenced input: CD4+ T cells from blood. The receptors come from a human donor with classical Hodgkin lymphoma.

The chain has TRBV12-2 and TRBJ2-1; the table's D gene call, TRBD1, was not cross checked with the DNA. TRBV12-2 is labeled a pseudogene. The CDR3 extends over 20 amino acids. CDR3 coding DNA: TGTGCAAGTCGCCCCGATGGGACTAATACGGGACAGGGAGATGGGAATGAGCAGTTCTTC. As protein: CASRPDGTNTGQGDGNEQFF.

The chain uses TRBV5-6 and TRBJ1-2, with TRBD1 as a possible D gene (5 bases). CDR3 length: 15 residues. Trimming left V 2 bases short and J 5 bases short, with 16 bases between. Looked up from germline, CDR1 is SGHDT and CDR2 is YYEEEE. The CDR3 region has the DNA TGTGCCAGCAGCTTAGCAGGGAGGTCCTTTTATGGCTACACCTTC. This codes for CASSLAGRSFYGYTF.

The chain couples TRBV30 to TRBJ2-2, with TRBD1 as a possible D gene (5 bases). The V and J ends lost 4 bases and 3 bases respectively, with 12 bases between them. Germline V gene data show CDR1 as GTSNPN and CDR2 as SVGIG (reference sequence). This CDR3 spans 14 amino acids. CDR3 loop: CAWIARAHTGELFF. The CDR3 region has the DNA TGTGCCTGGATTGCCAGGGCTCACACCGGGGAGCTGTTTTTT. Variable domain in full (rest from reference TRBV30 and TRBJ2-2): SQTIHQWPATLVQPVGSPLSLECTVEGTSNPNLYWYRQAAGRGLQLLFYSVGIGQISSEVPQNLSASRPQDRQFILSSKKLLLSDSGFYLCAWIARAHTGELFFGEGSRLTVL.

The chain joins TRBV28 to TRBJ1-1; possible D gene TRBD1, 5 bases. V was shortened by 5 bases and J by 2 bases, with 18 bases between the two germline ends. The CDR3 length is 16 residues. Germline CDR1 and CDR2: MDHEN and SYDVKM. The CDR3 protein is CASSRIKGRQNTEAFF. Written as DNA, the CDR3 is TGTGCCAGCAGTAGGATAAAGGGACGGCAAAACACTGAAGCTTTCTTT.

The rearrangement joins TRBV7-8 to TRBJ2-7, with 11 bases lining up with TRBD1. The CDR3 spans 15 residues. Per the germline V gene, CDR1 is SGHVS and CDR2 is FQNEAQ. V trimming: 2 bases; J trimming: 6 bases; junction bases outside the gene matches: 6. CDR3 sequence reads: CASSLRGTGGFEQYF. For the CDR3, the DNA is TGTGCCAGCAGCTTAAGAGGGACAGGGGGGTTCGAGCAGTACTTC.

This chain connects TRBV5-1 to TRBJ2-5; 7 bases agree with TRBD1. Germline trimming cut 0 bases from V and 4 bases from J; bases unmatched to any gene: 9. CDR1 is SGHRS, CDR2 YFSETQ, per germline. CDR3 length equals 16 residues. The CDR3 is CASSLGRKGAGETQYF. The CDR3 nucleotides are TGCGCCAGCAGCTTGGGTCGAAAGGGGGCAGGAGAGACCCAGTACTTC.

The chain links TRBV4-2 to TRBJ1-2; D possibly corresponds to TRBD1 (5 bases). Germline CDR1 and CDR2: LGHNA and YNFKEQ. This CDR3 contains 14 residues. Deletions cut 6 bases from V and 2 bases from J, with 13 bases between. The CDR3 sequence: CASSLQGPNYGYTF. The CDR3 nucleotides read TGTGCCAGCAGTCTTCAGGGACCAAACTATGGCTACACCTTC.

The rearrangement joins TRBV28 to TRBJ1-6; 7 positions agree with TRBD1. Unmatched junction bases numbered 11, after V lost 6 bases and J lost 9 bases. Germline V CDR1 and CDR2: MDHEN, SYDVKM. The CDR3 extends over 15 amino acids. The CDR3 here is CASSPDRVSSSPLHF. CDR3 nucleotide sequence: TGTGCCAGCAGCCCCGACAGGGTTAGTTCTTCACCCCTCCACTTT. Filled out from reference TRBV28 and TRBJ1-6, the complete variable domain reads DVKVTQSSRYLVKRTGEKVFLECVQDMDHENMFWYRQDPGLGLRLIYFSYDVKMKEKGDIPEGYSVSREKKERFSLILESASTNQTSMYLCASSPDRVSSSPLHFGNGTRLTVT.

V is TRBV10-1 and J is TRBJ1-4, with 9 bases identical to TRBD1. This CDR3 has 19 amino acids. The V gene end was trimmed by 0 bases and the J gene end by 6 bases; junction bases not matched to a gene: 14. Germline V gene sequence: CDR1 WNHNN, CDR2 SYGVQD (reference sequence). CDR3 loop: CASSESIITIGTGYEKLFF. The DNA for the CDR3 is TGCGCCAGCAGTGAGTCCATTATCACGATTGGGACAGGGTATGAAAAACTGTTTTTT.

The chain has TRBV6-5 and TRBJ2-6, with D possibly TRBD2 on 5 matching bases. CDR3 length equals 16 residues. CDR1 is MNHEY and CDR2 is SVGAGI in the germline V gene. The ends were cut back, 0 bases at V and 2 bases at J, with 8 bases in the middle. The CDR3 here is CASSYSPGTGANVLTF. The CDR3 DNA follows: TGTGCCAGCAGTTACTCGCCCGGGACTGGGGCCAACGTCCTGACTTTC.

The V call is TRBV11-2, the J call TRBJ1-2, with 8 bases identical to TRBD1. This CDR3 region has 14 residues. Germline CDR1 is SGHAT and CDR2 is FQNNGV. V lost 4 bases and J lost 6; bases outside the gene matches: 7. The chain's CDR3 is CASSSRTGNDGYTF. The DNA for the CDR3 is TGTGCCAGCAGCTCAAGGACAGGGAACGATGGCTACACCTTC.

The rearrangement links TRBV19 to TRBJ2-6, with TRBD1 matching 8 bases. The CDR3 length is 16 residues. From germline, CDR1 is LNHDA and CDR2 SQIVND (reference sequence). V gave up 8 bases and J gave up 2 bases; unmatched junction bases: 8. CDR3 bases: TGTGCCAGTCAGGGGGCCTCCCGCACTGGGGCCAACGTCCTGACTTTC. This gives the protein CASQGASRTGANVLTF.

The V gene is TRBV5-1, the J gene TRBJ2-2; D remains unclear. V was cut by 5 bases and J by 1 base, with 9 bases left in between. Germline values: CDR1 SGHRS, CDR2 YFSETQ. CDR3 length: 14 residues. The CDR3 spells CASSRDWNTGELFF. The CDR3 DNA reads as TGCGCCAGCAGTCGCGACTGGAACACCGGGGAGCTGTTTTTT.

This chain links TRBV28 with TRBJ2-5; the match to TRBD2 covers 8 bases. V shed 5 bases and J 0 bases; nucleotides not matched to a gene: 2. Germline V lookup: CDR1 MDHEN, CDR2 SYDVKM. The CDR3 extends over 14 amino acids. The CDR3 loop reads CASSPGGYQETQYF. The CDR3, as DNA: TGTGCCAGCAGTCCGGGGGGGTACCAAGAGACCCAGTACTTC. The full variable domain, its missing parts supplied by reference TRBV28 and TRBJ2-5, is DVKVTQSSRYLVKRTGEKVFLECVQDMDHENMFWYRQDPGLGLRLIYFSYDVKMKEKGDIPEGYSVSREKKERFSLILESASTNQTSMYLCASSPGGYQETQYFGPGTRLLVL.

The rearrangement joins TRBV19 to TRBJ2-1, with 9 bases matching TRBD2. The CDR3 contains 18 residues. The germline V gene has CDR1 LNHDA and CDR2 SQIVND (reference sequence). V was clipped by 9 bases and J by 2 bases; unmatched bases: 17. The CDR3 region is CASPTSGSRGGTYNEQFF. For the CDR3, the DNA is TGTGCCAGCCCGACTAGCGGTAGCCGGGGGGGCACCTACAATGAGCAGTTCTTC.

The chain couples TRBV30 to TRBJ2-1; D tentatively fits TRBD1 or TRBD2 (6 bases each). Looked up from germline, CDR1 is GTSNPN and CDR2 is SVGIG (reference sequence). Trimming removed 0 bases from V and 7 bases from J, with 10 bases in between. This CDR3 comprises 13 residues. The CDR3, as DNA: TGTGCCTGGAGTGTAGGGGGACTTAATGAGCAGTTCTTC. Encoded protein: CAWSVGGLNEQFF.

This chain joins TRBV7-3 and TRBJ1-1; the match to TRBD1 covers 8 bases. Germline lookup yields CDR1 SGHTA and CDR2 FQGTGA. V shed 3 bases, J shed 1 base, and the junction held 1 base outside the gene matches. The CDR3 is 14 residues long. The CDR3: CASSFGTGNTEAFF. CDR3 coding DNA: TGTGCCAGCAGCTTTGGGACAGGGAACACTGAAGCTTTCTTT.

The chain combines TRBV30 with TRBJ1-2; no clear D. V lost 8 bases and J lost 2, with 15 bases in between. The CDR3 runs to 13 residues. CDR1 and CDR2 (germline): GTSNPN, SVGIG (reference sequence). CDR3 in amino acids: CAGLNRTNYGYTF. CDR3 in DNA: TGTGCCGGACTCAACCGGACGAACTATGGCTACACCTTC.

The chain links TRBV5-1 to TRBJ2-7; 7 bases map to TRBD2. The CDR3 totals 15 residues. The germline V gene has CDR1 SGHRS and CDR2 YFSETQ. The ends lost 4 bases at V and 7 bases at J; junction bases unmatched: 14. CDR3 amino acids: CASSPGGRVAREQYF. The CDR3 nucleotides are TGCGCCAGCAGCCCGGGCGGGAGAGTGGCTCGGGAGCAGTACTTC. Supplemented by reference TRBV5-1 and TRBJ2-7, the full variable domain reads KAGVTQTPRYLIKTRGQQVTLSCSPISGHRSVSWYQQTPGQGLQFLFEYFSETQRNKGNFPGRFSGRQFSNSRSEMNVSTLELGDSALYLCASSPGGRVAREQYFGPGTRLTVT.

V gene TRBV10-2 combines with J gene TRBJ2-5; 8 bases map to TRBD1. Per germline, CDR1 WSHSY and CDR2 SAAADI. After removal of 5 bases from V and 5 bases from J, the junction contained 1 base not matched to a gene. The CDR3 runs to 12 residues. CDR3 DNA: TGCGCCAGCAGTTACAGGGGGGAGACCCAGTACTTC. Protein sequence: CASSYRGETQYF.

The chain has TRBV10-3 and TRBJ1-2; tentative D call: TRBD1 (5 bases). From germline, CDR1 is ENHRY and CDR2 SYGVKD. The CDR3 is 12 amino acids. Between the trimmed V and J ends, which lost 10 bases and 6 bases, there was a span of 15 bases. CDR3 DNA sequence: TGTGCCACCCGCCCCGGGACTAATGGCTACACCTTC. Protein product: CATRPGTNGYTF.

The genes are TRBV5-4 and TRBJ1-1, with D possibly TRBD1 on 6 matching bases. Trimming pared 4 bases from V and 0 bases from J, leaving 10 bases between. This CDR3 has 14 amino acids. Per germline, CDR1 SGHNT and CDR2 YYREEE (reference sequence). CDR3 amino acids: CASSEGGLNTEAFF. CDR3 DNA sequence: TGTGCCAGCAGCGAGGGGGGCCTGAACACTGAAGCTTTCTTT.

This clone was seen once. This sequence joins TRBV5-1 and TRBJ2-3, with TRBD2 matching 9 bases. This CDR3 spans 15 amino acids. Germline V lookup: CDR1 SGHRS, CDR2 YFSETQ. J lost 4 bases, V lost 4 bases, and 7 bases had no gene match. Here the CDR3 DNA reads TGCGCCAGCAGCGCAGGCGCGGGAGGGGCAGATACGCAGTATTTT. It translates to CASSAGAGGADTQYF.

The rearrangement joins TRBV6-5 to TRBJ2-5; no firm D call. The CDR3 length is 12 residues. CDR1 is MNHEY and CDR2 is SVGAGI in the germline V gene. The germline V and J ends were trimmed by 9 bases and 0 bases, with 8 bases remaining between them. CDR3 protein: CARKTHQETQYF. The DNA of the CDR3 is TGTGCCAGGAAGACCCACCAAGAGACCCAGTACTTC.

This rearrangement joins TRBV6-5 to TRBJ2-7, with D perhaps being TRBD1 or TRBD2 (6 bases each). Germline lookup yields CDR1 MNHEY and CDR2 SVGAGI. This CDR3 is built from 13 residues. The V end lost 7 bases, the J end lost 6 bases, and 16 bases lay between the germline ends. CDR3 bases: TGTGCCAGCAAATTCGGGAAGGGGGGCGAGCAGTACTTC. Its translation is CASKFGKGGEQYF.

This chain's CDR3 is CASTFSGPSSYNEQFF. CDR3 bases: TGTGCCAGCACATTTTCAGGCCCTAGCTCCTACAATGAGCAGTTCTTC. V and J are TRBV18 and TRBJ2-1; D is undetermined. The CDR3 length is 16 residues. Trimming shortened V by 8 bases and J by 0 bases, and 17 bases separated the two germline ends. CDR1 and CDR2 from the germline V gene are KGHSH and LQKENI. The full variable domain, completed using reference TRBV18 and TRBJ2-1, is NAGVMQNPRHLVRRRGQEARLRCSPMKGHSHVYWYRQLPEEGLKFMVYLQKENIIDESGMPKERFSAEFPKEGPSILRIQQVVRGDSAAYFCASTFSGPSSYNEQFFGPGTRLTVL.

This chain connects TRBV15 to TRBJ2-2; possible D gene TRBD1, 5 bases. Trimming took off 5 bases at V and 1 base at J, with 11 bases between the two ends. Germline CDR1 reads LNHNV; CDR2 reads YYDKDF (reference sequence). The CDR3 is 15 residues long. The CDR3 region is CATSAQGMNTGELFF. The CDR3 bases are TGTGCCACCAGCGCCCAGGGTATGAACACCGGGGAGCTGTTTTTT.